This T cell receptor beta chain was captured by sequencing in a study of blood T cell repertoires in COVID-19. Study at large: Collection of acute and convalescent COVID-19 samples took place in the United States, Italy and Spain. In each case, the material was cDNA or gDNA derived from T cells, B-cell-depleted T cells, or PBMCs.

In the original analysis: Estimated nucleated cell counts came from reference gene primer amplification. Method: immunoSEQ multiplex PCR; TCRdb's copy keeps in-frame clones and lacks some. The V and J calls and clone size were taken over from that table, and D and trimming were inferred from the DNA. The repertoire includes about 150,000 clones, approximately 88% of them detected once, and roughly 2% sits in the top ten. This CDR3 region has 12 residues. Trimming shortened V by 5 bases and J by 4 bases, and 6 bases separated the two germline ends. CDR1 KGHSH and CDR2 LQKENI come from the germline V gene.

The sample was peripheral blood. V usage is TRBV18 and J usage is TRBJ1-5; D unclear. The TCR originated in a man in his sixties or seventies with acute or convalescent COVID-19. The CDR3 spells CASSTGNQPQHF. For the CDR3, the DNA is TGTGCCAGCTCAACGGGGAATCAGCCCCAGCATTTT.